This T cell receptor beta chain was captured by sequencing in a study of T cell changes during pregnancy in multiple sclerosis. TCRdb keeps only in-frame clones here, not all; method: immunoSEQ multiplex PCR. Of about 24,000 clones in the sample, 86% are singletons; the top ten hold roughly 8%. The source was CD8+ T cells from peripheral blood mononuclear cells, collected in the first trimester of pregnancy. This receptor was taken from a female donor in good health, enrolled as a control in a pregnancy study.

Here the CDR3 reads CASSLEGAQGGELFF. The CDR3 DNA sequence: TGCGCCAGCAGCTTGGAGGGCGCCCAGGGTGGGGAGCTGTTTTTT. The V call is TRBV5-1, the J call TRBJ2-2; tentatively, D is TRBD1 (5 bases). Germline V lookup: CDR1 SGHRS, CDR2 YFSETQ. CDR3 length: 15 residues. V was cut by 0 bases and J by 8 bases, with 14 bases left in between.